This T cell receptor beta chain was captured in a study of CD8 T cells in ankylosing spondylitis. Broader study findings: In ankylosing spondylitis blood, a motif of roughly eight highly homologous TCR beta variants appeared characteristic. Significant enrichment of disease-linked clones was reported in matched ankylosing spondylitis synovial fluid.

This clonotype occurred once. Its antigen is still unknown. CDR1 is MGHRA and CDR2 is YSYEKL in the germline V gene. This CDR3 has 14 residues. V lost 4 bases and J lost 1, with 11 bases in between. A single record per CDR3 protein comes from TCRdb applying MiXCR to the 5' RACE reads. This sample yields over 700,000 distinct CDR3 sequences, of which about 20% are seen a single time; under 20% belongs to the top ten. This TCR was recovered from a male donor with ankylosing spondylitis. V usage is TRBV4-1 and J usage is TRBJ2-7; D may be TRBD1 or TRBD2 (6 bases each). The sequenced sample consisted of blood, either unsorted or a sorted T cell fraction (not recorded which). For the CDR3, the DNA is TGCGCCAGCAGCCCGGCGGGACATTCCTACGAGCAGTACTTC. It yields the protein CASSPAGHSYEQYF.